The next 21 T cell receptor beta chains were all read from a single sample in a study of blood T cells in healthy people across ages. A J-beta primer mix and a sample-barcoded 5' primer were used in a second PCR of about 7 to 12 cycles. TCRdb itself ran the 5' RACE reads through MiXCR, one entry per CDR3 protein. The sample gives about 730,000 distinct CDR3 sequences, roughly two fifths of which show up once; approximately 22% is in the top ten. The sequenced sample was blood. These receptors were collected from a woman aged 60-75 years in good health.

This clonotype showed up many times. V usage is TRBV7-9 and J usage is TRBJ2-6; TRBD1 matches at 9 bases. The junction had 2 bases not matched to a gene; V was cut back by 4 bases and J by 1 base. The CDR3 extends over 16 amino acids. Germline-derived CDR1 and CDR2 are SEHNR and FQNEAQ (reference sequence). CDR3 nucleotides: TGTGCCAGCAGCTCTGGACAGGGGTCTGGGGCCAACGTCCTGACTTTC. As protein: CASSSGQGSGANVLTF.

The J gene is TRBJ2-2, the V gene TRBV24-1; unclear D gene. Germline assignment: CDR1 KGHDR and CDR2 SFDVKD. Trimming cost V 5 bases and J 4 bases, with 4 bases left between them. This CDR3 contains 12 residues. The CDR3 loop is CATSAVTGELFF. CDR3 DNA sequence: TGTGCCACCAGTGCAGTCACCGGGGAGCTGTTTTTT.

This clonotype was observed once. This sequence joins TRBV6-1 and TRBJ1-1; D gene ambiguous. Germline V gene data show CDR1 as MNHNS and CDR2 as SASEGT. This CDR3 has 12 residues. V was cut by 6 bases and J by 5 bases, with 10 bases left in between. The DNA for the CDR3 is TGTGCCAGCAGGGACCTAAGGACTGAAGCTTTCTTT. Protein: CASRDLRTEAFF.

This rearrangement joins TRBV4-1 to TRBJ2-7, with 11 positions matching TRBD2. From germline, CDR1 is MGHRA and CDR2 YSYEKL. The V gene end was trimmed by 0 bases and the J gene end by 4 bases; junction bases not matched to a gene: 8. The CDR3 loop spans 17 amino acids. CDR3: CASSQDGLAGGGYEQYF. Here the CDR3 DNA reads TGCGCCAGCAGCCAAGATGGGCTAGCGGGAGGTGGGTACGAGCAGTACTTC.

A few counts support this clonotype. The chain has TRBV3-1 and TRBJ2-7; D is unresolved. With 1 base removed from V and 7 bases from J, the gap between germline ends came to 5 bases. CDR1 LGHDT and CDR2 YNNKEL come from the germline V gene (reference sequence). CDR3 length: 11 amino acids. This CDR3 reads CASSQALEQYF. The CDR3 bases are TGTGCCAGCAGCCAAGCCTTAGAGCAGTACTTC.

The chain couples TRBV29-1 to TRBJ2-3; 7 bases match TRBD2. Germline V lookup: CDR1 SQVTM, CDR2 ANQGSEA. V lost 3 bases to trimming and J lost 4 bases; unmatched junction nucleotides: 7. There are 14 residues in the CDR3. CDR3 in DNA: TGCAGCGTTGATGGGGGAGGGTCCCCAGATACGCAGTATTTT. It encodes CSVDGGGSPDTQYF.

The CDR3 loop reads CASSLTGQPYEQYF. The CDR3 coding sequence is TGTGCCAGCAGCTTGACGGGACAGCCCTACGAGCAGTACTTC. The chain employs TRBV5-6 and TRBJ2-7; 7 nucleotides agree with TRBD1. Germline V lookup: CDR1 SGHDT, CDR2 YYEEEE. The CDR3 runs to 14 residues. J was trimmed by 2 bases and V by 1 base; bases with no gene match: 3.

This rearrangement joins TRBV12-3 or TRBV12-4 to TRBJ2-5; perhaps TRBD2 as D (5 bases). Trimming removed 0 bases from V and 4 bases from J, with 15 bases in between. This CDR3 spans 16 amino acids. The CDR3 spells CASSLAATGKGETQYF. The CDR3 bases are TGTGCCAGCAGTTTAGCTGCTACCGGGAAGGGAGAGACCCAGTACTTC.

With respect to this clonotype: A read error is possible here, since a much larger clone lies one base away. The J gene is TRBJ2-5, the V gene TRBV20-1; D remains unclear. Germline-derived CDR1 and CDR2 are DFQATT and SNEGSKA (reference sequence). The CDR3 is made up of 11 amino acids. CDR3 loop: CSAPVQWTRYF. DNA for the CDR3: TGCAGTGCTCCCGTCCAATGGACCCGGTACTTC.

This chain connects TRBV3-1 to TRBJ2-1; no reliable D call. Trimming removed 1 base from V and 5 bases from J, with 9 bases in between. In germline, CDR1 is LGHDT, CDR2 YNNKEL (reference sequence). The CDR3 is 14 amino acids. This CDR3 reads CASSQAGSHNEQFF. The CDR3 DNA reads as TGTGCCAGCAGCCAAGCCGGATCGCACAATGAGCAGTTCTTC.

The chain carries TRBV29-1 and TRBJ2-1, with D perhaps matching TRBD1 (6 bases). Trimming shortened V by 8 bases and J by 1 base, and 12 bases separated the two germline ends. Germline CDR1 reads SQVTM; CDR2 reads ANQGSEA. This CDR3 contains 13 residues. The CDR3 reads CSIGQGSYNEQFF. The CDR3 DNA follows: TGCAGCATAGGGCAGGGGTCCTACAATGAGCAGTTCTTC.

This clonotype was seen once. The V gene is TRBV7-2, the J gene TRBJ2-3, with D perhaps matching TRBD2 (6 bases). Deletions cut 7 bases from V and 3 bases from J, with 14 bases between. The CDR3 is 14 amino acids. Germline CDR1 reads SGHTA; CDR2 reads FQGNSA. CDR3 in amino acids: CASTNYGGTDTQYF. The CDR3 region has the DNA TGTGCCAGCACCAATTACGGGGGTACAGATACGCAGTATTTT. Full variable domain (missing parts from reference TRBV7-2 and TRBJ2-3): GAGVSQSPSNKVTEKGKDVELRCDPISGHTALYWYRQSLGQGLEFLIYFQGNSAPDKSGLPSDRFSAERTGGSVSTLTIQRTQQEDSAVYLCASTNYGGTDTQYFGPGTRLTVL.

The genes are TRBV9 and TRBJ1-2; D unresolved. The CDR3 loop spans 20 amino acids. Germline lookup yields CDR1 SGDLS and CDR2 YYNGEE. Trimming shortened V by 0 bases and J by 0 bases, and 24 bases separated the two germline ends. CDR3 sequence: CASSVGWEQLGALANYGYTF. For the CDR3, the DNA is TGTGCCAGCAGCGTAGGATGGGAGCAGCTCGGAGCCTTAGCTAACTATGGCTACACCTTC.

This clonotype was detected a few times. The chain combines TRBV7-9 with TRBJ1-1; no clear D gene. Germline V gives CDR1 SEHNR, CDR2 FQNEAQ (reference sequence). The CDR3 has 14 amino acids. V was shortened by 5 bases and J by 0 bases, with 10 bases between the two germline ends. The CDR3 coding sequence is TGTGCCAGCAGCCCACAGAGTCTGAACACTGAAGCTTTCTTT. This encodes CASSPQSLNTEAFF.

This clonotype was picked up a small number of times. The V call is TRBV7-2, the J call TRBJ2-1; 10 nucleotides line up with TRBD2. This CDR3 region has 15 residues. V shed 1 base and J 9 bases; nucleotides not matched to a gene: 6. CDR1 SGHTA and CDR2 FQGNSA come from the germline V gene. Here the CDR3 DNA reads TGTGCCAGCAGCTTAGGGTCTAGCGGGAGATCTGAGCAGTTCTTC. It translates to CASSLGSSGRSEQFF.

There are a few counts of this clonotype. The CDR3 coding sequence is TGTGCCAGCAGCCGGACTAGCGGGAGTTTTGAGCAGTACTTC. Residues: CASSRTSGSFEQYF. This sequence joins TRBV11-2 and TRBJ2-7, with 13 bases that match TRBD2. The ends lost 5 bases at V and 7 bases at J; junction bases unmatched: 5. This CDR3 contains 14 residues. Germline V lookup: CDR1 SGHAT, CDR2 FQNNGV.

In DNA form, the CDR3 reads TGTGCCAGAATCGGTGAGCAGTACTTC. This codes for CARIGEQYF. The chain combines TRBV2 with TRBJ2-7; D is uncertain. The V gene lost 9 bases and the J gene lost 7 bases, with 7 bases spanning the gap. Germline V gives CDR1 SNHLY, CDR2 FYNNEI. This CDR3 is 9 amino acids long. The variable domain in full, with the rest retrieved from reference TRBV2 and TRBJ2-7, is EPEVTQTPSHQVTQMGQEVILRCVPISNHLYFYWYRQILGQKVEFLVSFYNNEISEKSEIFDDQFSVERPDGSNFTLKIRSTKLEDSAMYFCARIGEQYFGPGTRLTVT.

The CDR3 reads CASRRGAQETQYF. Here the CDR3 DNA reads TGTGCCAGCAGACGGGGGGCCCAAGAGACCCAGTACTTC. The rearrangement uses TRBV11-2 and TRBJ2-5, with a tentative D call TRBD2 (7 bases). V lost 6 bases, J lost 1 base, and 9 bases lay in between. The CDR3 covers 13 residues. Germline CDR1 SGHAT, CDR2 FQNNGV.

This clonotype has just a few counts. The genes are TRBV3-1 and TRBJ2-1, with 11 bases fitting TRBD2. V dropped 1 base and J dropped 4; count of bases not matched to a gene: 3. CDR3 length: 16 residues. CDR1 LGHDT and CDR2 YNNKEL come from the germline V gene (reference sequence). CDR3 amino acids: CASSQVSGGAYNEQFF. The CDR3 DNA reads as TGTGCCAGCAGCCAAGTTAGCGGGGGGGCATACAATGAGCAGTTCTTC.

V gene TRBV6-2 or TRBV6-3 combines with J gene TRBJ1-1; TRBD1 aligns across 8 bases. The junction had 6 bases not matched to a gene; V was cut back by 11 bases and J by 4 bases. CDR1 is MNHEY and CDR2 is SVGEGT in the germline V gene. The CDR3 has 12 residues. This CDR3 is CACGQGCTEAFF. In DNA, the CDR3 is TGTGCCTGTGGACAGGGATGCACTGAAGCTTTCTTT.

The CDR3 DNA is TGTGCCAGCAGCTTAAGCACTAGCACAGATACGCAGTATTTT. Translated: CASSLSTSTDTQYF. V gene TRBV7-9 combines with J gene TRBJ2-3; D gene ambiguous. CDR1 and CDR2 (germline): SEHNR, FQNEAQ (reference sequence). The CDR3 is 14 residues long. V lost 2 bases, J lost 0 bases, and 6 bases lay in between.